What follows is one TCR beta chain and its context. Its antigen remains unknown. The sample is drawn from a study of OX40 agonist ivuxolimab in advanced cancers. For the study at large: Subjects had a mean age of around 63 years, with a range of 23 to 79; almost 85% were male. Partial responses were achieved by three patients, one with hepatocellular carcinoma and two with cutaneous melanoma. Points from the study as a whole: By week 6 at 0.1 to 3.0 mg/kg, blood CD4+ and CD8+ T cells had expanded clonally. Low levels of normalized T-cell clonal expansion also appeared in some nonresponders.

The V end lost 1 base, the J end lost 10 bases, and 11 bases lay between the germline ends. CDR3 length: 13 residues. Germline V gene data show CDR1 as MNHNS and CDR2 as SASEGT. Clones were read by immunoSEQ multiplex PCR, and TCRdb kept only the in-frame ones, dropping some. The sample gives 65,000 to 90,000 clones, approximately 85% of which show up once; approximately 0.6% is in the top ten. Sequenced here: CD4+ or CD8+ T cells sorted from blood, sampled in a trial of the OX40 agonist ivuxolimab. This sequence was found in an adult with an advanced solid tumor such as melanoma, head and neck, liver or kidney cancer. V is TRBV6-1 and J is TRBJ2-1; tentative D call: TRBD2 (7 bases). CDR3 bases: TGTGCCAGCAGTGAAGTCGGGGGGCTCGAGCAGTTCTTC. As protein: CASSEVGGLEQFF.